The 9 T cell receptor beta chains below come from one sample, sequenced in a study of OX40 agonist ivuxolimab in advanced cancers. Profiling relied on immunoSEQ multiplex PCR, and the TCRdb table lists in-frame clones only, not all of them. Seen here are tens of thousands of clones, 70% to 90% observed once, and the top ten hold approximately 2.8%. Specimen: CD4+ or CD8+ T cells sorted from blood, collected in a trial of the OX40 agonist ivuxolimab. These receptors were taken from an adult with an advanced solid tumor such as melanoma, head and neck, liver or kidney cancer.

V and J are TRBV4-3 and TRBJ2-6; D unclear. In germline, CDR1 is LGHNA, CDR2 YSLEER. Trimming removed 0 bases from V and 0 bases from J, with 9 bases in between. The length of the CDR3 is 17 residues. CDR3: CASSQDRSFSGANVLTF. The CDR3 bases are TGCGCCAGCAGCCAAGATCGGTCCTTCTCTGGGGCCAACGTCCTGACTTTC.

The chain recombines TRBV6-5 with TRBJ1-5; TRBD1 aligns across 11 bases. V dropped 7 bases and J dropped 6; count of bases not matched to a gene: 5. Germline assignment: CDR1 MNHEY and CDR2 SVGAGI. This CDR3 region has 14 residues. This CDR3 reads CASNLDRGPQPQHF. The CDR3 nucleotides are TGTGCCAGCAACTTGGACAGGGGGCCTCAGCCCCAGCATTTT.

This chain links TRBV29-1 with TRBJ1-4; possibly TRBD1 for D (5 bases). Trimming took off 2 bases at V and 4 bases at J, with 14 bases between the two ends. This CDR3 is 15 amino acids long. The germline V gene has CDR1 SQVTM and CDR2 ANQGSEA. The CDR3 loop reads CSVEPPGRINEKLFF. CDR3 sequence (DNA): TGCAGCGTTGAACCCCCGGGACGGATTAATGAAAAACTGTTTTTT.

This clone has only a few counts. The chain couples TRBV7-3 to TRBJ1-1; D gene ambiguous. Per the germline V gene, CDR1 is SGHTA and CDR2 is FQGTGA. There are 13 residues in the CDR3. The ends were cut back, 8 bases at V and 1 base at J, with 11 bases in the middle. CDR3 protein: CASGQDRNTEAFF. The CDR3 nucleotides read TGTGCCAGCGGTCAAGATCGGAACACTGAAGCTTTCTTT. The full variable domain, with the rest looked up from reference TRBV7-3 and TRBJ1-1, is GAGVSQTPSNKVTEKGKYVELRCDPISGHTALYWYRQSLGQGPEFLIYFQGTGAADDSGLPNDRFFAVRPEGSVSTLKIQRTERGDSAVYLCASGQDRNTEAFFGQGTRLTVV.

The chain links TRBV7-6 to TRBJ2-7; TRBD1 agrees at 7 bases. CDR1 and CDR2 from the germline V gene are SGHVS and FNYEAQ. The CDR3 totals 16 residues. Trimming cost V 5 bases and J 1 base; bases outside gene matches: 11. The CDR3 region is CASSRGPTGQSYEQYF. The CDR3 nucleotides are TGTGCCAGCAGCAGAGGACCTACGGGACAGTCCTACGAGCAGTACTTC.

The CDR3 region has the DNA TGTGCCAGCAGTTTCCTCCCGGGACCGATTAATCAGCCCCAGCATTTT. This translates into CASSFLPGPINQPQHF. The V call is TRBV28, the J call TRBJ1-5, with D perhaps matching TRBD1 (5 bases). This CDR3 is 16 amino acids long. The ends were cut back, 3 bases at V and 4 bases at J, with 16 bases in the middle. CDR1 and CDR2 from the germline V gene are MDHEN and SYDVKM.

Only a few counts were recorded for this clone. The chain employs TRBV9 and TRBJ2-3; D unclear. The CDR3 is 14 residues long. The germline V gene encodes CDR1 SGDLS and CDR2 YYNGEE. V was shortened by 3 bases and J by 2 bases, with 10 bases between the two germline ends. CDR3 nucleotide sequence: TGTGCCAGCAGCGGGGTTGGCCCCACAGATACGCAGTATTTT. Its protein is CASSGVGPTDTQYF. The variable domain in full, completed from reference TRBV9 and TRBJ2-3, reads DSGVTQTPKHLITATGQRVTLRCSPRSGDLSVYWYQQSLDQGLQFLIQYYNGEERAKGNILERFSAQQFPDLHSELNLSSLELGDSALYFCASSGVGPTDTQYFGPGTRLTVL.

This clone has ten or more counts. Within the sample, other DNA sequences also encode this same CDR3. Written as DNA, the CDR3 is TGTGCCAGCAGTGAGTCCCAGGGTCGGACAGATACGCAGTATTTT. This translates into CASSESQGRTDTQYF. The chain employs TRBV25-1 and TRBJ2-3, with D maybe TRBD1 (5 bases). The V gene lost 3 bases and the J gene lost 3 bases, with 13 bases spanning the gap. CDR1 and CDR2 from the germline V gene are MGHDK and SYGVNS. The CDR3 has 15 amino acids.

This clone was recorded many times. The chain is built from TRBV4-1 and TRBJ1-5, with TRBD1 identical over 10 bases. Germline trimming cut 4 bases from V and 7 bases from J; bases unmatched to any gene: 7. This CDR3 comprises 15 residues. Germline-derived CDR1 and CDR2 are MGHRA and YSYEKL. The DNA for the CDR3 is TGCGCCAGCAGCCGAGGGACAGGGGTGGGGCAGCCCCAGCATTTT. Amino acids: CASSRGTGVGQPQHF.